This T cell receptor (beta chain) came from a study of CD8 T cells in Susac syndrome. Findings of the study overall: The relatively small number of individuals in the TCR sequencing and HLA analysis was acknowledged by the study.

CDR3 length: 12 residues. V shed 6 bases and J shed 8 bases, with 14 bases lying between them. Notes on this clonotype: Its cognate antigen is unknown.

The RNA input was roughly 0.45 to 1 ug, and it was reverse transcribed with random hexamers. Coverage of TCR beta CDR3 amplification by immunoSEQ multiplex PCR extended to 54 Vbeta and 13 Jbeta. Via MiXCR, TCRdb re-called the immunoSEQ multiplex PCR reads, giving one row per CDR3 protein. Among under 150,000 distinct CDR3 sequences listed, roughly 94% were seen once. The multiple sclerosis control group was made up of treatment-naive patients with stable or active relapsing-remitting disease. This clonotype originated in a human donor with multiple sclerosis. The genes are TRBV12-3 or TRBV12-4 and TRBJ2-7, with D perhaps given as TRBD1 or TRBD2 (5 bases each). Specimen: CD4+ T cells from PBMCs. Written as DNA, the CDR3 is TGTGCCAGCAGCCCGGGACCCCCTAAGCAGTACTTC. Translation gives CASSPGPPKQYF.